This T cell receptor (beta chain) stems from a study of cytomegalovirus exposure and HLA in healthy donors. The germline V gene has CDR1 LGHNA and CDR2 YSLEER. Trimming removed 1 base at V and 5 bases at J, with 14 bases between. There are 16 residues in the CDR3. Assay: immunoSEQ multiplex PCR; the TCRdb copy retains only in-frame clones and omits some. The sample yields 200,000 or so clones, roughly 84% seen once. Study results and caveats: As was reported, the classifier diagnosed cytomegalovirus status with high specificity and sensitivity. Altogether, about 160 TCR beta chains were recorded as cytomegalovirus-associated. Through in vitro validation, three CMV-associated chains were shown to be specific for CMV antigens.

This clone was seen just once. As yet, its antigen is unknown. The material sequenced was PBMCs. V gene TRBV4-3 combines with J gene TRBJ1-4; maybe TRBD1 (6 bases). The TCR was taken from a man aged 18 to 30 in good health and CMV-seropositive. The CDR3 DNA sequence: TGCGCCAGCAGCCAAGGGGGAGGGCAGGGGAATGAAAAACTGTTTTTT. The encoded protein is CASSQGGGQGNEKLFF.